The 31 T cell receptor beta chains below come from one sample, sequenced in a study of cytotoxic CD8 clonotypes in ibrutinib-treated CLL. TCRdb keeps only in-frame clones here, not all; method: immunoSEQ multiplex PCR. This sample yields around 70,000 clones, of which just over 90% are seen a single time; 3% to 3.5% belongs to the top ten. The material sequenced was PBMCs, taken after 12 months of ibrutinib treatment. Source of these receptors: a human donor with chronic lymphocytic leukemia.

The chain has TRBV6-5 and TRBJ1-2; D remains unclear. The CDR3 contains 15 residues. V lost 0 bases and J lost 4, with 12 bases in between. In germline, CDR1 is MNHEY, CDR2 SVGAGI. The CDR3 DNA is TGTGCCAGCAGTTACTCCCTACAGTCAAGCTATGGCTACACCTTC. Its translation: CASSYSLQSSYGYTF.

The chain carries TRBV19 and TRBJ1-1, with D possibly TRBD1 on 5 matching bases. Per germline, CDR1 LNHDA and CDR2 SQIVND (reference sequence). The V end lost 8 bases, the J end lost 2 bases, and 21 bases lay between the germline ends. The CDR3 runs 16 residues. The CDR3 sequence is CASSLGASRTNTEAFF. The CDR3 DNA reads TGTGCCAGTTCCCTAGGGGCCTCACGTACCAACACTGAAGCTTTCTTT.

The chain carries TRBV7-9 and TRBJ1-5; D unresolved. The germline V gene has CDR1 SEHNR and CDR2 FQNEAQ (reference sequence). Trimming took 1 base from V and 3 from J, leaving 10 bases between them. This CDR3 has 15 amino acids. The chain's CDR3 is CASSLEGGHNQPQHF. DNA of the CDR3: TGTGCCAGCAGCTTAGAAGGAGGGCACAATCAGCCCCAGCATTTT.

This clone was recorded once. The V and J genes are TRBV19 and TRBJ1-4; TRBD1 matches 9 bases. Looked up from germline, CDR1 is LNHDA and CDR2 is SQIVND (reference sequence). The junction had 10 bases not matched to a gene; V was cut back by 7 bases and J by 4 bases. The CDR3 totals 16 residues. CDR3 DNA sequence: TGTGCCAGTAAGGTGACAGGGGGGGCGTATAATGAAAAACTGTTTTTT. Its protein product is CASKVTGGAYNEKLFF.

This chain links TRBV9 with TRBJ1-4; D gene ambiguous. The V gene lost 0 bases and the J gene lost 0 bases, with 9 bases spanning the gap. Germline assignment: CDR1 SGDLS and CDR2 YYNGEE. The CDR3 extends over 16 amino acids. In DNA, the CDR3 is TGTGCCAGCAGCGTAGAGCAGAGGGCAACTAATGAAAAACTGTTTTTT. Translation gives CASSVEQRATNEKLFF.

The chain combines TRBV6-5 with TRBJ2-2; D not certain. CDR1 MNHEY and CDR2 SVGAGI come from the germline V gene. Trimming cost V 2 bases and J 3 bases, with 13 bases left between them. The CDR3 length is 16 residues. The CDR3 spells CASSYGPFADTGELFF. The CDR3 DNA is TGTGCCAGCAGTTACGGACCCTTCGCGGACACCGGGGAGCTGTTTTTT.

The CDR3 bases are TGTGCCAGTAGTACTTGGACTAGCGGGAGGTCCACCTACGAGCAGTACTTC. Encoded protein: CASSTWTSGRSTYEQYF. This chain connects TRBV19 to TRBJ2-7; 14 positions agree with TRBD2. With V trimmed by 4 bases and J by 2 bases, 7 bases remained unmatched. The germline gives CDR1 LNHDA, CDR2 SQIVND (reference sequence). CDR3 size: 17 residues.

V and J are TRBV5-4 and TRBJ2-5, with unresolved D. Germline V gene data show CDR1 as SGHNT and CDR2 as YYREEE (reference sequence). The CDR3 spans 15 residues. Between the trimmed V and J ends, which lost 0 bases and 2 bases, there was a span of 11 bases. For the CDR3, the DNA is TGTGCCAGCAGCTTGGCGTTGCGGCGGCAAGAGACCCAGTACTTC. This codes for CASSLALRRQETQYF. The complete variable domain, with remaining parts taken from reference TRBV5-4 and TRBJ2-5, reads ETGVTQSPTHLIKTRGQQVTLRCSSQSGHNTVSWYQQALGQGPQFIFQYYREEENGRGNFPPRFSGLQFPNYSSELNVNALELDDSALYLCASSLALRRQETQYFGPGTRLLVL.

The chain has TRBV6-1 and TRBJ2-3; 10 bases map to TRBD2. J gave up 2 bases and V 3 bases, and 5 bases lay outside the gene matches. The germline V gene has CDR1 MNHNS and CDR2 SASEGT. The CDR3 has 16 amino acids. The CDR3 protein is CASSEGAGGVTDTQYF. The CDR3 nucleotides read TGTGCCAGCAGTGAGGGAGCGGGAGGGGTCACAGATACGCAGTATTTT.

The chain combines TRBV7-9 with TRBJ1-1, with 9 positions matching TRBD1. Germline assignment: CDR1 SEHNR and CDR2 FQNEAQ (reference sequence). V lost 8 bases to trimming and J lost 3 bases; unmatched junction nucleotides: 7. This CDR3 spans 14 amino acids. This chain's CDR3 is CASGGGQGHTEAFF. The CDR3 DNA sequence: TGTGCCAGCGGAGGCGGACAGGGGCACACTGAAGCTTTCTTT.

This rearrangement joins TRBV19 to TRBJ1-5; 9 bases map to TRBD1. Germline values: CDR1 LNHDA, CDR2 SQIVND (reference sequence). The CDR3 sequence is 14 residues long. The J segment lost 6 bases and the V segment lost 5 bases, leaving 5 bases of the junction unmatched. In DNA form, the CDR3 reads TGTGCCAGTAGTTTCTCACAGGGGGCTCAGCCCCAGCATTTT. This codes for CASSFSQGAQPQHF.

The rearrangement joins TRBV28 to TRBJ2-3, with 9 positions matching TRBD1. Germline V gene lookup returns CDR1 MDHEN and CDR2 SYDVKM. The length of the CDR3 is 15 residues. V lost 3 bases to trimming and J lost 6 bases; unmatched junction nucleotides: 7. The chain's CDR3 is CASSLLDRGADTQYF. The CDR3 DNA follows: TGTGCCAGCAGTTTGTTGGACAGGGGCGCGGATACGCAGTATTTT. Looking up the rest from reference TRBV28 and TRBJ2-3 gives the full variable domain: DVKVTQSSRYLVKRTGEKVFLECVQDMDHENMFWYRQDPGLGLRLIYFSYDVKMKEKGDIPEGYSVSREKKERFSLILESASTNQTSMYLCASSLLDRGADTQYFGPGTRLTVL.

The chain joins TRBV10-3 to TRBJ1-1; unclear D gene. V was cut by 5 bases and J by 2 bases, with 6 bases left in between. Germline assignment: CDR1 ENHRY and CDR2 SYGVKD. The CDR3 length is 12 residues. The CDR3 nucleotides are TGTGCCATCAGTTCGGGAAACACTGAAGCTTTCTTT. Translation: CAISSGNTEAFF.

V and J are TRBV7-9 and TRBJ2-2; 9 positions match TRBD1. The V gene end was trimmed by 5 bases and the J gene end by 6 bases; junction bases not matched to a gene: 10. The CDR3 contains 16 residues. CDR1 SEHNR and CDR2 FQNEAQ come from the germline V gene (reference sequence). The CDR3 bases are TGTGCCAGCAGCCCACCGGGACAGGGAGGATCCGGGGAGCTGTTTTTT. Its translation: CASSPPGQGGSGELFF.

CDR3 in amino acids: CASRQGRETQYF. CDR3 DNA: TGTGCCAGCAGGCAGGGTCGTGAGACCCAGTACTTC. The chain combines TRBV6-1 with TRBJ2-5, with a tentative D call TRBD1 (5 bases). Germline V lookup: CDR1 MNHNS, CDR2 SASEGT. Trimming took 6 bases from V and 5 from J, leaving 10 bases between them. This CDR3 is 12 amino acids long.

The chain combines TRBV6-1 with TRBJ2-7; no reliable D call. V gave up 7 bases and J gave up 5 bases, with 21 bases separating them. CDR3 size: 15 residues. In germline, CDR1 is MNHNS, CDR2 SASEGT. The CDR3 spells CASTYWASELDEQYF. CDR3 coding DNA: TGTGCCAGCACTTATTGGGCGTCGGAACTTGACGAGCAGTACTTC.

This clone was detected a few times. This chain connects TRBV11-1 to TRBJ2-1, with D tentatively TRBD2 (5 bases). Germline CDR1 is SGHAT and CDR2 is FQDESV (reference sequence). The ends were cut back, 3 bases at V and 2 bases at J, with 11 bases in the middle. The CDR3 sequence is 15 residues long. The CDR3: CASSLSAEPYNEQFF. The CDR3 coding sequence is TGTGCCAGCAGCTTGTCAGCGGAGCCCTACAATGAGCAGTTCTTC.

V is TRBV7-2 and J is TRBJ2-3; D might be TRBD1 (6 bases). V was clipped by 4 bases and J by 5 bases, with 16 bases between them. The CDR3 sequence is 15 residues long. The germline gives CDR1 SGHTA, CDR2 FQGNSA. CDR3 DNA sequence: TGTGCCAGCAGCTCAGGGGCGCGGGCTGGAGATACGCAGTATTTT. It encodes CASSSGARAGDTQYF.

The chain carries TRBV11-2 and TRBJ1-1; a weak D match, TRBD1 (5 bases). This CDR3 has 14 amino acids. The V and J ends lost 0 bases and 7 bases respectively, with 12 bases between them. In germline, CDR1 is SGHAT, CDR2 FQNNGV. The CDR3 bases are TGTGCCAGCAGCTTAGATCTCGGGGCCCTTGAAGCTTTCTTT. It translates to CASSLDLGALEAFF.

Here the CDR3 reads CASSRSGGPNYGYTF. CDR3 in DNA: TGTGCCAGTAGTAGGTCAGGGGGGCCTAACTATGGCTACACCTTC. The J gene is TRBJ1-2, the V gene TRBV19, with 7 bases that match TRBD1. Per germline, CDR1 LNHDA and CDR2 SQIVND (reference sequence). The CDR3 totals 15 residues. With V trimmed by 4 bases and J by 0 bases, 5 bases remained unmatched.

The chain links TRBV19 to TRBJ2-2; 8 positions agree with TRBD1. The CDR3 runs 15 residues. V was pared by 4 bases and J by 7 bases, with 8 bases of the junction left unmatched. Germline CDR1 LNHDA, CDR2 SQIVND (reference sequence). In nucleotides, the CDR3 is TGTGCCAGTAGTAAACTGACAGGGGTCGACGGGGAGCTGTTTTTT. Amino acid sequence: CASSKLTGVDGELFF.

This chain joins TRBV12-5 and TRBJ2-5, with D possibly being TRBD2 (5 bases). The V gene's germline CDR1 is LGHNT and CDR2 FRNRAP. With 1 base removed from V and 5 bases from J, the gap between germline ends came to 8 bases. The CDR3 extends over 13 amino acids. DNA for the CDR3: TGTGCTAGTGGTTTGGGAGGGTGGGAGACCCAGTACTTC. Translating it yields CASGLGGWETQYF.

The chain is built from TRBV5-5 and TRBJ1-2; TRBD1 agrees at 9 bases. The germline V gene encodes CDR1 SGHKS and CDR2 YYEKEE (reference sequence). The CDR3 sequence is 14 residues long. V dropped 0 bases and J dropped 6; count of bases not matched to a gene: 3. CDR3: CASSLEDRGHGYTF. DNA of the CDR3: TGTGCCAGCAGCTTGGAGGACAGGGGACATGGCTACACCTTC.

The sample holds one count of this clone. The J gene is TRBJ1-3, the V gene TRBV11-3; D is perhaps TRBD1 (5 bases). Trimming shortened V by 1 base and J by 0 bases, and 10 bases separated the two germline ends. The CDR3 has 16 residues. CDR1 is SGHNT, CDR2 YENEEA, per germline. CDR3 region: CASSLGGLSSGNTIYF. CDR3 in DNA: TGTGCCAGCAGCTTAGGGGGACTGAGCTCTGGAAACACCATATATTTT.

The rearrangement links TRBV9 to TRBJ2-1, with D maybe TRBD1 (6 bases). The CDR3 is 15 amino acids. The V gene's germline CDR1 is SGDLS and CDR2 YYNGEE. Trimming left V 5 bases short and J 6 bases short, with 18 bases between. Written as DNA, the CDR3 is TGTGCCAGCAGGTATAAGGACAGCCGGAGCAATGAGCAGTTCTTC. It encodes CASRYKDSRSNEQFF. The entire variable domain, with the rest obtained from reference TRBV9 and TRBJ2-1, is as follows: DSGVTQTPKHLITATGQRVTLRCSPRSGDLSVYWYQQSLDQGLQFLIQYYNGEERAKGNILERFSAQQFPDLHSELNLSSLELGDSALYFCASRYKDSRSNEQFFGPGTRLTVL.

This clone was observed once. The chain has TRBV6-5 and TRBJ1-3, with unresolved D. Germline V gene data show CDR1 as MNHEY and CDR2 as SVGAGI. The CDR3 runs 14 residues. V lost 4 bases and J 4 bases, leaving 11 bases between the germline ends. The CDR3 region has the DNA TGTGCCAGCAGTTTACTGTTTAAAGGAAACACCATATATTTT. Its protein product is CASSLLFKGNTIYF.

The chain links TRBV6-6 to TRBJ2-3; D uncertain. The CDR3 sequence is 11 residues long. Germline CDR1 reads MNHNY; CDR2 reads SVGAGI (reference sequence). The V end was cut by 6 bases, the J end by 6 bases, with 7 bases between. The CDR3 region has the DNA TGTGCCAGCAGATTGTTTGATACGCAGTATTTT. This sequence encodes CASRLFDTQYF.

The chain has TRBV6-1 and TRBJ1-3, with D perhaps matching TRBD1 (5 bases). CDR3 size: 14 residues. CDR1 is MNHNS and CDR2 is SASEGT in the germline V gene. V was cut by 6 bases and J by 4 bases, with 13 bases left in between. CDR3 loop: CASRDRGVGNTIYF. The CDR3 coding sequence is TGTGCCAGCAGAGACCGGGGCGTAGGAAACACCATATATTTT.

This chain links TRBV7-9 with TRBJ2-5; D may be TRBD1 (6 bases). This CDR3 is built from 15 residues. The V gene lost 3 bases and the J gene lost 3 bases, with 14 bases spanning the gap. Germline CDR1 reads SEHNR; CDR2 reads FQNEAQ (reference sequence). CDR3 sequence (DNA): TGTGCCAGCAGCTTGTCAGGGGTGTACGAAGAGACCCAGTACTTC. Its translation: CASSLSGVYEETQYF.

The rearrangement uses TRBV7-3 and TRBJ2-7; TRBD2 matches at 7 bases. The CDR3 has 15 residues. The V and J ends lost 5 bases and 2 bases, in that order; junction bases with no gene match: 9. CDR1 and CDR2 (germline): SGHTA, FQGTGA. CDR3 coding DNA: TGTGCCAGCAGCCTCAATGGGGCGGGAGCCTACGAGCAGTACTTC. Translation: CASSLNGAGAYEQYF. The variable domain in full, completed from reference TRBV7-3 and TRBJ2-7, reads GAGVSQTPSNKVTEKGKYVELRCDPISGHTALYWYRQSLGQGPEFLIYFQGTGAADDSGLPNDRFFAVRPEGSVSTLKIQRTERGDSAVYLCASSLNGAGAYEQYFGPGTRLTVT.

This chain links TRBV6-5 with TRBJ1-1; D call uncertain. The germline V gene encodes CDR1 MNHEY and CDR2 SVGAGI. This CDR3 region has 13 residues. V lost 2 bases to trimming and J lost 6 bases, with 10 bases between them. The CDR3 bases are TGTGCCAGCAGTTACGGGATTCACTCTGAAGCTTTCTTT. Its translation: CASSYGIHSEAFF.